The clone carrying this TCR beta chain has just one count. Its specificity is unknown. This specimen belongs to a study of metastatic and nonmetastatic thyroid tumors. Whole-study context: Repertoires from blood and tumor or nodule tissue of malignant and benign thyroid patients were compared.

The CDR3 is 14 residues long. Germline V gives CDR1 SGHTS, CDR2 YDEGEE. V was pared by 2 bases and J by 5 bases, with 11 bases between. In the authors' workflow: Across clinicopathological groups, CDR3 differences served as the basis for building a distant-metastasis classifier for papillary thyroid cancer. MiXCR was used by TCRdb to re-call the PCR reads. What appears here as the V and J calls and clone size reflects TCRdb's work, not the paper's. In the table there are under 15,000 clones, about 31% of which are singletons. Study conclusions and caveats: Significantly greater TCR beta diversity was reportedly found in malignant thyroid tumors than in benign nodules (in blood and tumor).

Thyroid surgery had not been preceded by any treatment in any patient. The source material was tumor tissue. J is TRBJ2-1 and V is TRBV5-8; D may be TRBD1 (6 bases). The sequence was obtained from a female donor with papillary thyroid cancer or a benign thyroid nodule (not recorded which). Some clones in this sample may be carry-over from other donors' samples. This CDR3 reads CASSFWTANNEQFF. The CDR3 region has the DNA TGTGCCAGCAGCTTTTGGACAGCGAACAATGAGCAGTTCTTC.